One sample yielded the 19 T cell receptor beta chains listed below, sequenced in a study of blood T cell repertoires in COVID-19. Assay: immunoSEQ multiplex PCR; the TCRdb copy retains only in-frame clones and omits some. The sample records around 100,000 clones, around 88% being singletons. The sample was peripheral blood. All receptors come from a human donor in a cohort sampled during active COVID-19.

This rearrangement joins TRBV19 to TRBJ1-2; TRBD1 matches 11 bases. Trimming took 10 bases from V and 0 from J; bases not matched to a gene: 7. The CDR3 runs 15 residues. Germline V gives CDR1 LNHDA, CDR2 SQIVND (reference sequence). The CDR3 DNA reads TGTGCCACCCGGGACAGGGGGAGGCCTAACTATGGCTACACCTTC. It is translated as CATRDRGRPNYGYTF. The full variable domain, rest sourced from reference TRBV19 and TRBJ1-2, is DGGITQSPKYLFRKEGQNVTLSCEQNLNHDAMYWYRQDPGQGLRLIYYSQIVNDFQKGDIAEGYSVSREKKESFPLTVTSAQKNPTAFYLCATRDRGRPNYGYTFGSGTRLTVV.

This clone was picked up a small number of times. The genes are TRBV5-5 and TRBJ2-5; D is possibly TRBD1 (5 bases). The V end lost 2 bases, the J end lost 1 base, and 6 bases lay between the germline ends. This CDR3 has 13 amino acids. Germline V lookup: CDR1 SGHKS, CDR2 YYEKEE (reference sequence). The CDR3 loop reads CASSFRGQETQYF. The CDR3 nucleotides are TGTGCCAGCAGCTTTAGGGGCCAAGAGACCCAGTACTTC.

This clone was found once. The J gene is TRBJ1-1, the V gene TRBV9; D is possibly TRBD1 (5 bases). CDR1 and CDR2 (germline): SGDLS, YYNGEE. V lost 0 bases to trimming and J lost 3 bases, with 12 bases between them. The CDR3 totals 15 residues. The CDR3 sequence: CASSVVGQLDTEAFF. CDR3 DNA: TGTGCCAGCAGCGTAGTGGGGCAGCTAGACACTGAAGCTTTCTTT.

The rearrangement joins TRBV6-6 to TRBJ1-6; perhaps TRBD1 as D (5 bases). The CDR3 runs to 16 residues. V lost 0 bases and J 9 bases, leaving 15 bases between the germline ends. Germline V gives CDR1 MNHNY, CDR2 SVGAGI (reference sequence). The DNA for the CDR3 is TGTGCCAGCAGTTACTCGGCGGGGGGTTGGAGTTCACCCCTCCACTTT. It translates to CASSYSAGGWSSPLHF.

The V gene is TRBV7-2, the J gene TRBJ2-2; D might be TRBD1 (6 bases). Per germline, CDR1 SGHTA and CDR2 FQGNSA. The CDR3 contains 16 residues. V was cut by 5 bases and J by 2 bases, with 15 bases left in between. CDR3: CASSPRGGANTGELFF. CDR3 coding DNA: TGTGCCAGCAGCCCCAGGGGCGGAGCTAACACCGGGGAGCTGTTTTTT.

The chain combines TRBV6-6 with TRBJ2-7; perhaps TRBD1 as D (5 bases). CDR3 length equals 15 residues. Trimming left V 5 bases short and J 3 bases short, with 17 bases between. Looked up from germline, CDR1 is MNHNY and CDR2 is SVGAGI (reference sequence). Here the CDR3 reads CASSPPGLESYEQYF. The CDR3 coding sequence is TGTGCCAGCAGTCCCCCAGGGCTAGAAAGCTACGAGCAGTACTTC.

The J gene is TRBJ1-5, the V gene TRBV19; unclear D gene. From germline, CDR1 is LNHDA and CDR2 SQIVND (reference sequence). CDR3 length: 13 amino acids. Trimming left V 3 bases short and J 9 bases short, with 12 bases between. CDR3 residues: CASSMVLEVPQHF. The CDR3 DNA follows: TGTGCCAGTAGTATGGTTTTGGAGGTGCCCCAGCATTTT.

The J gene is TRBJ2-5, the V gene TRBV11-2, with 14 bases matching TRBD2. The CDR3 contains 18 residues. J was trimmed by 5 bases and V by 1 base; bases with no gene match: 9. The germline V gene has CDR1 SGHAT and CDR2 FQNNGV. In DNA, the CDR3 is TGTGCCAGCAGCTTAGCATTTGGACTAGCGGGAGGTTTGGAGACCCAGTACTTC. Protein product: CASSLAFGLAGGLETQYF.

The chain couples TRBV19 to TRBJ1-2; 7 nucleotides align to TRBD1. The CDR3 extends over 14 amino acids. Germline-derived CDR1 and CDR2 are LNHDA and SQIVND (reference sequence). V lost 5 bases and J lost 3; bases outside the gene matches: 6. The CDR3 loop is CASSEQGIDYGYTF. The CDR3 DNA sequence: TGTGCCAGTAGTGAACAGGGGATCGACTATGGCTACACCTTC.

The table lists this clone with a count of one. The genes are TRBV30 and TRBJ1-2; D uncertain. The CDR3 covers 12 residues. Germline V gene lookup returns CDR1 GTSNPN and CDR2 SVGIG (reference sequence). Trimming removed 2 bases at V and 4 bases at J, with 8 bases between. The CDR3 spells CAWSRVRYGYTF. In DNA form, the CDR3 reads TGTGCCTGGAGTCGAGTTCGCTATGGCTACACCTTC. Complete variable domain (other parts from reference TRBV30 and TRBJ1-2): SQTIHQWPATLVQPVGSPLSLECTVEGTSNPNLYWYRQAAGRGLQLLFYSVGIGQISSEVPQNLSASRPQDRQFILSSKKLLLSDSGFYLCAWSRVRYGYTFGSGTRLTVV.

This clone was recorded once. CDR3 residues: CASGGNSLVAGELFF. The CDR3 coding sequence is TGTGCCAGCGGCGGAAATAGTCTAGTGGCCGGGGAGCTGTTTTTT. V gene TRBV9 combines with J gene TRBJ2-2, with D uncertain. The CDR3 is 15 residues long. Looked up from germline, CDR1 is SGDLS and CDR2 is YYNGEE. The V and J ends lost 7 bases and 6 bases respectively, with 19 bases between them.

This chain joins TRBV28 and TRBJ1-5, with D possibly matching TRBD1 (6 bases). The ends were cut back, 5 bases at V and 5 bases at J, with 16 bases in the middle. Looked up from germline, CDR1 is MDHEN and CDR2 is SYDVKM. The CDR3 sequence is 15 residues long. This CDR3 is CASSLQTPGDQPQHF. The CDR3 DNA sequence: TGTGCCAGCAGTCTACAAACGCCAGGGGATCAGCCCCAGCATTTT.

The chain recombines TRBV27 with TRBJ2-5, with 7 bases matching TRBD1. The germline CDR1 and CDR2 sequences are MNHEY and SMNVEV (reference sequence). CDR3 length: 14 residues. V was clipped by 4 bases and J by 7 bases; unmatched bases: 9. The CDR3 coding sequence is TGTGCCAGCAGTTGGCGACAGGGCATGGGGACCCAGTACTTC. Protein sequence: CASSWRQGMGTQYF.

This rearrangement joins TRBV4-3 to TRBJ1-1; possibly TRBD1 for D (5 bases). Trimming left V 1 base short and J 2 bases short, with 8 bases between. This CDR3 is built from 14 residues. The germline V gene has CDR1 LGHNA and CDR2 YSLEER. CDR3 coding DNA: TGCGCCAGCAGCCAAGGACAGAGAAACACTGAAGCTTTCTTT. Protein product: CASSQGQRNTEAFF.

This clone has a single count. CDR3 bases: TGCGCCAGCGGCGTGGGACAGGGGAAGGAAAAACTGTTTTTT. This sequence encodes CASGVGQGKEKLFF. The rearrangement joins TRBV5-1 to TRBJ1-4, with TRBD1 matching over 10 bases. The CDR3 totals 14 residues. J was trimmed by 8 bases and V by 7 bases; bases with no gene match: 8. Germline CDR1 and CDR2: SGHRS and YFSETQ.

The sample holds one count of this clone. This chain links TRBV19 with TRBJ2-7, with TRBD2 as a possible D gene (6 bases). CDR1 and CDR2 (germline): LNHDA, SQIVND (reference sequence). This CDR3 is 13 amino acids long. V was shortened by 4 bases and J by 3 bases, with 10 bases between the two germline ends. The CDR3 coding sequence is TGTGCCAGTAGTAAGGGGACTCGCTACGAGCAGTACTTC. This sequence encodes CASSKGTRYEQYF.

The chain has TRBV30 and TRBJ2-7; 11 bases agree with TRBD1. The CDR3 runs 13 residues. The germline CDR1 and CDR2 sequences are GTSNPN and SVGIG (reference sequence). V gave up 5 bases and J gave up 4 bases; unmatched junction bases: 4. The CDR3 nucleotides are TGTGCCTGGGCCAGGGACAGGGGGTACGAGCAGTACTTC. The encoded protein is CAWARDRGYEQYF.

The rearrangement links TRBV5-1 to TRBJ2-3, with D perhaps TRBD2 (5 bases). In germline, CDR1 is SGHRS, CDR2 YFSETQ. The V end was cut by 6 bases, the J end by 10 bases, with 18 bases between. The CDR3 sequence is 13 residues long. The CDR3: CASTVGGSGAQYF. The CDR3, as DNA: TGCGCCAGCACCGTTGGCGGGTCGGGTGCGCAGTATTTT.

In this sample, this clone turned up once. Mismatch with germline at one junction end may stem from a read error. The rearrangement joins TRBV30 to TRBJ1-1; D is unclear. The CDR3 has 13 residues. Per the germline V gene, CDR1 is GTSNPN and CDR2 is SVGIG (reference sequence). The chain's CDR3 is CAWRPTVNTEAFF. CDR3 nucleotide sequence: TGTGCTTGGAGACCTACGGTGAACACTGAAGCTTTCTTT.